The 6 T cell receptor beta chains below were found in one sample sequenced in a study of CD8+ T cells in alopecia areata. The treatment denotes: oral pan-JAK inhibitor, 5-10 mg twice daily. Sequencing used cDNA as its template, made by extracting RNA and reverse transcribing it. Here immunoSEQ multiplex PCR was the method, and the copy in TCRdb shows in-frame clones only, minus some. The repertoire holds about 220,000 clones, with about 50% as singletons. The sample here was CD4+ T cells sorted from blood, taken at week 4, from a patient treated with tofacitinib. Source of these receptors: a human donor with alopecia areata.

The V and J genes are TRBV5-1 and TRBJ1-6; D is unresolved. Trimming pared 0 bases from V and 5 bases from J, leaving 6 bases between. The germline gives CDR1 SGHRS, CDR2 YFSETQ. The length of the CDR3 is 14 residues. The CDR3 DNA follows: TGCGCCAGCAGCTTGGAACGGAATAATTCACCCCTCCACTTT. Its translation is CASSLERNNSPLHF. Variable domain in full (rest from reference TRBV5-1 and TRBJ1-6): KAGVTQTPRYLIKTRGQQVTLSCSPISGHRSVSWYQQTPGQGLQFLFEYFSETQRNKGNFPGRFSGRQFSNSRSEMNVSTLELGDSALYLCASSLERNNSPLHFGNGTRLTVT.

This clone was seen a few times. The chain joins TRBV7-2 to TRBJ2-6; D unclear. V was shortened by 1 base and J by 5 bases, with 6 bases between the two germline ends. This CDR3 is 14 amino acids long. Germline assignment: CDR1 SGHTA and CDR2 FQGNSA. The CDR3 sequence is CASSLGGRANVLTF. The CDR3 DNA follows: TGTGCCAGCAGCTTAGGGGGTCGGGCCAACGTCCTGACTTTC.

The chain carries TRBV27 and TRBJ1-2, with D unresolved. V was trimmed by 4 bases and J by 0 bases, leaving 6 bases between them. Germline V gene data show CDR1 as MNHEY and CDR2 as SMNVEV (reference sequence). The CDR3 is 13 amino acids. CDR3 sequence: CASSSNPNYGYTF. CDR3 in DNA: TGTGCCAGCAGTTCCAATCCTAACTATGGCTACACCTTC.

The chain couples TRBV2 to TRBJ2-3, with D possibly matching TRBD2 (6 bases). The CDR3 totals 15 residues. The ends were cut back, 3 bases at V and 4 bases at J, with 14 bases in the middle. Germline V gene lookup returns CDR1 SNHLY and CDR2 FYNNEI. The CDR3 protein is CASSDGGRGADTQYF. CDR3 bases: TGTGCCAGCAGTGACGGGGGTAGGGGAGCAGATACGCAGTATTTT. The complete variable domain, with remaining parts taken from reference TRBV2 and TRBJ2-3, reads EPEVTQTPSHQVTQMGQEVILRCVPISNHLYFYWYRQILGQKVEFLVSFYNNEISEKSEIFDDQFSVERPDGSNFTLKIRSTKLEDSAMYFCASSDGGRGADTQYFGPGTRLTVL.

In this sample, this clone turned up a few times. The genes are TRBV29-1 and TRBJ2-1, with D uncertain. From germline, CDR1 is SQVTM and CDR2 ANQGSEA. CDR3 length: 14 amino acids. V was shortened by 4 bases and J by 0 bases, with 10 bases between the two germline ends. The CDR3 DNA reads as TGCAGCGTTGGGGCTCCCATCTCCTACAATGAGCAGTTCTTC. Protein: CSVGAPISYNEQFF.

This sequence joins TRBV2 and TRBJ2-2; the match to TRBD1 covers 9 bases. The junction had 6 bases not matched to a gene; V was cut back by 10 bases and J by 3 bases. The CDR3 length is 14 residues. Germline lookup yields CDR1 SNHLY and CDR2 FYNNEI. This chain's CDR3 is CAKGGQGYTGELFF. CDR3 coding DNA: TGTGCCAAAGGGGGACAGGGCTACACCGGGGAGCTGTTTTTT.